These 16 T cell receptor beta chains came from one sample sequenced in a study of T cell responses to AZD1222 COVID-19 vaccine (dated by TCRdb to the early 2020s). This specimen's time point label, per the study, means: sample from adult after SARS-CoV-2 infection, after symptom onset. Library preparation was by the immunoSEQ multiplex PCR assay. As stored in TCRdb, this immuneACCESS dataset retains in-frame rearrangements with V and J assigned. A fraction of the clones does not appear; measured against another copy, unresolved V genes explain less than half of the discrepancy, and the remainder lacks a known reason. The table for this sample lists 130,000 to 150,000 clones; more than 85% of them were counted only once. Together, the top ten hold roughly 12% of the sample. The starting material was peripheral blood, obtained after recovery from COVID-19. These receptors were obtained from an adult who had recovered from COVID-19.

This chain joins TRBV18 and TRBJ2-7; 7 bases fit TRBD1. J gave up 5 bases and V 4 bases, and 5 bases lay outside the gene matches. CDR1 and CDR2 (germline): KGHSH, LQKENI. CDR3 length equals 13 residues. CDR3 sequence reads: CASSQRQGNEQYF. DNA for the CDR3: TGTGCCAGCTCACAGCGACAGGGTAACGAGCAGTACTTC.

The rearrangement links TRBV21-1 to TRBJ2-1; the table's D call, TRBD2, has no DNA check behind it. TRBV21-1 constitutes a pseudogene. The CDR3 is made up of 18 amino acids. The CDR3 region is CASSKGVELAGGTNEQFF. CDR3 DNA: TGTGCCAGCAGCAAAGGGGTAGAGCTAGCGGGAGGAACGAATGAGCAGTTCTTC.

The rearrangement uses TRBV6-6 and TRBJ1-2; D might be TRBD1 (5 bases). This CDR3 contains 17 residues. Germline V gives CDR1 MNHNY, CDR2 SVGAGI (reference sequence). Deletions cut 6 bases from V and 1 base from J, with 21 bases between. DNA for the CDR3: TGTGCCAGCAGCCGACGGGGCTCAATCGACGGTAACTATGGCTACACCTTC. It yields the protein CASSRRGSIDGNYGYTF.

The chain combines TRBV5-1 with TRBJ2-5; 9 bases map to TRBD1. The CDR3 is 14 residues long. The V and J ends lost 4 bases and 2 bases, in that order; junction bases with no gene match: 3. Germline assignment: CDR1 SGHRS and CDR2 YFSETQ. The CDR3 DNA reads TGCGCCAGCAGCCACGGACAGGGGCAAGAGACCCAGTACTTC. Its translation is CASSHGQGQETQYF.

This clone was seen a few times. This chain connects TRBV19 to TRBJ2-3; D unresolved. Trimming took 3 bases from V and 3 from J, leaving 4 bases between them. The CDR3 has 12 amino acids. The germline V gene encodes CDR1 LNHDA and CDR2 SQIVND (reference sequence). CDR3 sequence: CASSMRTDTQYF. DNA for the CDR3: TGTGCCAGTAGTATGCGGACAGATACGCAGTATTTT.

V usage is TRBV7-3 and J usage is TRBJ2-6; 13 bases fit TRBD2. The CDR3 spans 17 residues. Germline CDR1 and CDR2: SGHTA and FQGTGA. The V gene end was trimmed by 4 bases and the J gene end by 4 bases; junction bases not matched to a gene: 4. In nucleotides, the CDR3 is TGTGCCAGCAGCTCACTAGCGGGAGGGCCAGGGGCCAACGTCCTGACTTTC. Translation: CASSSLAGGPGANVLTF.

The rearrangement links TRBV7-8 to TRBJ2-3, with 7 bases matching TRBD2. The J segment lost 4 bases and the V segment lost 1 base, leaving 5 bases of the junction unmatched. The CDR3 sequence is 15 residues long. Germline V gives CDR1 SGHVS, CDR2 FQNEAQ. The CDR3 reads CASSLGGRAADTQYF. In DNA form, the CDR3 reads TGTGCCAGCAGCTTAGGAGGGAGGGCTGCAGATACGCAGTATTTT.

V gene TRBV28 combines with J gene TRBJ1-2; tentatively, D is TRBD1 (6 bases). In germline, CDR1 is MDHEN, CDR2 SYDVKM. Trimming took 5 bases from V and 4 from J, leaving 17 bases between them. CDR3 length equals 15 residues. The CDR3 nucleotides are TGTGCCAGCAGTCCTCGTCGGACAGATACCTATGGCTACACCTTC. Translation: CASSPRRTDTYGYTF.

Only a few counts were recorded for this clone. This chain uses TRBV6-5 with TRBJ1-2; TRBD1 aligns across 7 bases. V trimming: 2 bases; J trimming: 7 bases; junction bases outside the gene matches: 4. The CDR3 runs 13 residues. Germline-derived CDR1 and CDR2 are MNHEY and SVGAGI. The CDR3, as DNA: TGTGCCAGCAGTTACACCCGGACAGGTGGCTACACCTTC. Its protein product is CASSYTRTGGYTF.

The J gene is TRBJ2-1, the V gene TRBV14, with D maybe TRBD2 (6 bases). With 3 bases removed from V and 0 bases from J, the gap between germline ends came to 9 bases. The germline V gene has CDR1 SGHDN and CDR2 FVKESK. This CDR3 spans 15 amino acids. This chain's CDR3 is CASSQLGGSYNEQFF. The CDR3 DNA is TGTGCCAGCAGCCAGTTGGGGGGCTCCTACAATGAGCAGTTCTTC.

This chain connects TRBV18 to TRBJ2-1; possible D gene TRBD2, 6 bases. The ends were cut back, 3 bases at V and 1 base at J, with 13 bases in the middle. The CDR3 sequence is 16 residues long. Germline-derived CDR1 and CDR2 are KGHSH and LQKENI. CDR3 protein: CASSPERVLSYNEQFF. In nucleotides, the CDR3 is TGTGCCAGCTCACCGGAGCGGGTCCTATCCTACAATGAGCAGTTCTTC.

The genes are TRBV6-5 and TRBJ2-5; D gene unclear. The germline V gene encodes CDR1 MNHEY and CDR2 SVGAGI. Trimming stripped 8 bases from V and 2 bases from J, with 18 bases between. The CDR3 has 15 amino acids. The CDR3 protein is CASRPQRPEQETQYF. CDR3 bases: TGTGCCAGCCGACCCCAAAGGCCAGAACAAGAGACCCAGTACTTC.

This clone was seen a single time. CDR3 sequence reads: CSGELGGNEQFF. In DNA form, the CDR3 reads TGCAGCGGGGAACTAGGAGGCAATGAGCAGTTCTTC. This chain links TRBV29-1 with TRBJ2-1; a possible D gene is TRBD2 (5 bases). The V gene's germline CDR1 is SQVTM and CDR2 ANQGSEA. V lost 7 bases and J 6 bases, leaving 13 bases between the germline ends. The CDR3 loop spans 12 amino acids.

V usage is TRBV6-5 and J usage is TRBJ1-1, with D tentatively TRBD1 (5 bases). The CDR3 has 16 residues. V lost 2 bases to trimming and J lost 0 bases, with 13 bases between them. Germline V lookup: CDR1 MNHEY, CDR2 SVGAGI. The CDR3 is CASSYGGGIVNTEAFF. In DNA form, the CDR3 reads TGTGCCAGCAGTTACGGTGGGGGAATAGTGAACACTGAAGCTTTCTTT.

The chain combines TRBV21-1 with TRBJ2-5; TRBD2 was called by the table and not checked on the DNA. TRBV21-1 is termed a pseudogene. This CDR3 is 13 amino acids long. The chain's CDR3 is CASELLHGGGQYF. The CDR3, as DNA: TGTGCCAGCGAACTGCTCCACGGAGGAGGGCAGTACTTC.

The CDR3 nucleotides read TGTGCCAGCACCCCGCAGGGGACTAGTTTCCCGGAGCAGTACTTC. It codes for CASTPQGTSFPEQYF. This chain connects TRBV28 to TRBJ2-7; 8 bases are shared with TRBD2. Germline CDR1 MDHEN, CDR2 SYDVKM. Trimming cost V 7 bases and J 7 bases; bases outside gene matches: 15. CDR3 length: 15 residues.